Shown below are 9 T cell receptor beta chains from a single sample sequenced in a study of CD8 T cells in Susac syndrome. The RNA input was 0.5 to 1 ug, and it was reverse transcribed with random hexamers. One entry per CDR3 protein results from TCRdb running MiXCR on the immunoSEQ multiplex PCR reads. The profile shows 100,000 to 150,000 distinct CDR3 sequences, roughly 96% of them singletons. The sequenced material came from CD4+ T cells from PBMCs. Source of these receptors: a human donor in good health.

CDR3 nucleotides: TGTGCCACCAGCAGAAAAAGGGCAGGGGGGAACACCGGGGAGCTGTTTTTT. As protein: CATSRKRAGGNTGELFF. This chain links TRBV15 with TRBJ2-2; the match to TRBD1 covers 7 bases. CDR3 length equals 17 residues. Per the germline V gene, CDR1 is LNHNV and CDR2 is YYDKDF (reference sequence). The trim removed 2 bases at V and 1 base at J, leaving 7 bases unmatched.

The V and J genes are TRBV6-5 and TRBJ2-1; TRBD2 aligns across 15 bases. The CDR3 has 15 amino acids. The V gene's germline CDR1 is MNHEY and CDR2 SVGAGI. V gave up 6 bases and J gave up 8 bases; unmatched junction bases: 5. The CDR3 is CASSNGLAGGYEQFF. The CDR3, as DNA: TGTGCCAGCAGCAACGGACTAGCGGGAGGGTATGAGCAGTTCTTC.

The chain has TRBV29-1 and TRBJ1-2; D remains ambiguous. The CDR3 covers 15 residues. Trimming cost V 5 bases and J 4 bases, with 20 bases left between them. Germline V lookup: CDR1 SQVTM, CDR2 ANQGSEA. CDR3 DNA sequence: TGCAGCGTTCAAGGAGGGTTTGTGTACCCCTATGGCTACACCTTC. Protein sequence: CSVQGGFVYPYGYTF.

The chain carries TRBV20-1 and TRBJ1-2, with D unclear. The V end lost 0 bases, the J end lost 9 bases, and 14 bases lay between the germline ends. The CDR3 is 13 amino acids. The germline V gene has CDR1 DFQATT and CDR2 SNEGSKA (reference sequence). The CDR3 sequence is CSAREVPSRSYTF. The CDR3 DNA reads as TGCAGTGCTAGAGAGGTACCCTCACGAAGCTACACCTTC.

This chain joins TRBV5-4 and TRBJ1-1; D is unresolved. Germline V gene data show CDR1 as SGHNT and CDR2 as YYREEE (reference sequence). The CDR3 sequence is 15 residues long. V lost 0 bases, J lost 1 base, and 10 bases lay in between. CDR3 bases: TGTGCCAGCAGCTTGGCCAGGCAACCGAACACTGAAGCTTTCTTT. Protein: CASSLARQPNTEAFF.

The chain combines TRBV29-1 with TRBJ1-2; possible D gene TRBD1, 6 bases. Per germline, CDR1 SQVTM and CDR2 ANQGSEA. The CDR3 contains 15 residues. Trimming stripped 2 bases from V and 4 bases from J, with 17 bases between. The chain's CDR3 is CSVELRDKEAYGYTF. The DNA of the CDR3 is TGCAGCGTTGAATTGAGGGACAAAGAGGCCTATGGCTACACCTTC.

This chain joins TRBV28 and TRBJ2-5; TRBD1 agrees at 8 bases. The CDR3 is 16 residues long. J gave up 6 bases and V 5 bases, and 14 bases lay outside the gene matches. The germline V gene encodes CDR1 MDHEN and CDR2 SYDVKM. Written as DNA, the CDR3 is TGTGCCAGCAGTCAATCCCCCTCAACAGGGGGACAGACCCAGTACTTC. It yields the protein CASSQSPSTGGQTQYF. Full variable domain (remainder filled in from reference TRBV28 and TRBJ2-5): DVKVTQSSRYLVKRTGEKVFLECVQDMDHENMFWYRQDPGLGLRLIYFSYDVKMKEKGDIPEGYSVSREKKERFSLILESASTNQTSMYLCASSQSPSTGGQTQYFGPGTRLLVL.

The V gene is TRBV20-1, the J gene TRBJ2-4; 7 bases align to TRBD1. V was clipped by 4 bases and J by 5 bases; unmatched bases: 5. CDR1 and CDR2 from the germline V gene are DFQATT and SNEGSKA (reference sequence). The CDR3 has 13 residues. As DNA, the CDR3 is TGCAGTGCTATATGGACAGGCGAAAACATTCAGTACTTC. Its translation: CSAIWTGENIQYF.

This clonotype is a singleton in its sample. The chain links TRBV5-4 to TRBJ2-3; 10 bases agree with TRBD2. The CDR3 length is 19 residues. Germline V gives CDR1 SGHNT, CDR2 YYREEE (reference sequence). The V gene end was trimmed by 3 bases and the J gene end by 5 bases; junction bases not matched to a gene: 18. In DNA, the CDR3 is TGTGCCAGCAGCTCGGGGGAACCACTAATAGCGGGAGGAATAGATACGCAGTATTTT. As protein: CASSSGEPLIAGGIDTQYF.